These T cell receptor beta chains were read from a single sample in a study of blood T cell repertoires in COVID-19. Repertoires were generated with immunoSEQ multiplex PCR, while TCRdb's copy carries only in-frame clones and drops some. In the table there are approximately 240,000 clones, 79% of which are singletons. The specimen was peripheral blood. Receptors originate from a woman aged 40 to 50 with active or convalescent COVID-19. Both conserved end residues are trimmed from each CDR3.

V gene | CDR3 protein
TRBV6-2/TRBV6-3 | ASSLGLVGDTQY
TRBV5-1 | ASSGSGQGMKLF
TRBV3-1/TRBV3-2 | ASSQVRGGNSPLH
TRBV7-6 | ASSLPGQPQH
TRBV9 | ASSPPASHNEQF
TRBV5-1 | ASSLTPGQALNTEAF
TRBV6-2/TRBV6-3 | ASSYAMVRWTEAF
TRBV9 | ASSVEPPRGVGNTIY
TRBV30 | AWADQGLSNQPQH
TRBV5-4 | ASSSRGPPTSNQPQH
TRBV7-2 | ASSLNSGGVNYGYT
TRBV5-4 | ASSLPGDEQF
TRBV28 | ASSLQGPSSGNTIY
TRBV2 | ASNTGQGRTGELF
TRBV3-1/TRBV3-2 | ASSQTGNNSPLH
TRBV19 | ASLSLGQGGNQPQH
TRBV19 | ASSEDRGNQPQH
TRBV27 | ASRAGRARFAEQF
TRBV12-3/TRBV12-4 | ASISDTQY
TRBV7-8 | ASSLVTASGDNEQF
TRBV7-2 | ASSSRQGEGGYT
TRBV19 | ASSPNAGATGELF
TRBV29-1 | SVGGTNRGLSYGYT
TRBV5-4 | ASSLESANYGYT
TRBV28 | ASSFGGGGPGELF
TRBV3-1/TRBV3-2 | ASSQGGRAYEQY
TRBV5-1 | ASSSDRSGTEAF